This T cell receptor beta chain was sequenced during a study of blood T cell repertoires in COVID-19. Profiling relied on immunoSEQ multiplex PCR, and the TCRdb table lists in-frame clones only, not all of them. The repertoire includes 95,000 to 110,000 clones, over 70% of them detected once, and approximately 13% sits in the top ten. The V gene end was trimmed by 4 bases and the J gene end by 8 bases; junction bases not matched to a gene: 7. This CDR3 contains 14 residues. The germline gives CDR1 SQVTM, CDR2 ANQGSEA. The sample was peripheral blood. This chain uses TRBV29-1 with TRBJ1-6, with 8 bases aligning to TRBD1. This receptor was obtained from a human donor in a cohort sampled during active or convalescent COVID-19. The CDR3 is CSVGAGQGHSPLHF. Written as DNA, the CDR3 is TGCAGCGTTGGGGCCGGACAGGGTCATTCACCCCTCCACTTT.